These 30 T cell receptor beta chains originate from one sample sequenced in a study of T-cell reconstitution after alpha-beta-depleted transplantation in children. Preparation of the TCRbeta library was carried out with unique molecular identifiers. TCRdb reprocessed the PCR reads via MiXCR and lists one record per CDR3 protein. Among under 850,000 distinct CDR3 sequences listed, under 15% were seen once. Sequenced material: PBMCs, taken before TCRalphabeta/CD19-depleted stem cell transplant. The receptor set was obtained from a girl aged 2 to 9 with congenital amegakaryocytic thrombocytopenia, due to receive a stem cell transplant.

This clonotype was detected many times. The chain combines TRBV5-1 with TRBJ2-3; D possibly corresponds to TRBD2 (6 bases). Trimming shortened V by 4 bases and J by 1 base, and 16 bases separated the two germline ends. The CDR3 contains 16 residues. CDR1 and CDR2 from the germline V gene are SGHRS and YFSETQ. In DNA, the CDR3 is TGCGCCAGCAGCCCCCGGAGGGAACCTCGCACAGATACGCAGTATTTT. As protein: CASSPRREPRTDTQYF. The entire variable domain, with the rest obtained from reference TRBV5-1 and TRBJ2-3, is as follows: KAGVTQTPRYLIKTRGQQVTLSCSPISGHRSVSWYQQTPGQGLQFLFEYFSETQRNKGNFPGRFSGRQFSNSRSEMNVSTLELGDSALYLCASSPRREPRTDTQYFGPGTRLTVL.

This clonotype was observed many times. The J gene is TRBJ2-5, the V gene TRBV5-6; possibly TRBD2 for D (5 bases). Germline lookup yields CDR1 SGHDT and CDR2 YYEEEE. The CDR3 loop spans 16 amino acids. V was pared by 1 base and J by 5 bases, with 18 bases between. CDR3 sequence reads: CASSLFGVLGRETQYF. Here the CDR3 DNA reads TGTGCCAGCAGCTTGTTCGGGGTATTGGGTAGGGAGACCCAGTACTTC.

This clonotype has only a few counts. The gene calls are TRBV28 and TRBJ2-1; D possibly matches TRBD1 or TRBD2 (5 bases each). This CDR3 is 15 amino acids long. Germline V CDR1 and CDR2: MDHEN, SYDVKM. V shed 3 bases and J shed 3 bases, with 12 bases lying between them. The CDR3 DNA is TGTGCCAGCAGTTTTCTCGGGGCGAACTACAATGAGCAGTTCTTC. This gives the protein CASSFLGANYNEQFF.

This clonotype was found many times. This CDR3 reads CSASLGGYNEQFF. The CDR3 DNA reads as TGCAGTGCTAGCCTTGGAGGGTACAATGAGCAGTTCTTC. The V call is TRBV20-1, the J call TRBJ2-1; perhaps TRBD2 as D (6 bases). Trimming removed 3 bases from V and 4 bases from J, with 10 bases in between. The CDR3 runs 13 residues. Germline-derived CDR1 and CDR2 are DFQATT and SNEGSKA (reference sequence).

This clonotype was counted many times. The CDR3 DNA follows: TGCGCCAGCAAGGCCCGTCCTACCACAGATACGCAGTATTTT. This codes for CASKARPTTDTQYF. The V call is TRBV5-1, the J call TRBJ2-3; the D is unclear. The CDR3 is made up of 14 amino acids. The germline V gene encodes CDR1 SGHRS and CDR2 YFSETQ. The germline V and J ends were trimmed by 6 bases and 2 bases, with 13 bases remaining between them.

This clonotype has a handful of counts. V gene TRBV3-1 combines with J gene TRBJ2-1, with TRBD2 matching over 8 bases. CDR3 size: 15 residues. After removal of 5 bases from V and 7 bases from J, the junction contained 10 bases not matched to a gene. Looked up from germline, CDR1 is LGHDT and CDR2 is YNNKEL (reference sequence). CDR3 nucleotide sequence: TGTGCCAGCAGCTTGGCGGGAGGAATTTCTAATGAGCAGTTCTTC. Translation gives CASSLAGGISNEQFF.

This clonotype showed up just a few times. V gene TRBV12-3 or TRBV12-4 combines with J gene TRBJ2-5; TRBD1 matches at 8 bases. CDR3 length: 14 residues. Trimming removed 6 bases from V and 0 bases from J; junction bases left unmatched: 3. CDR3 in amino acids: CASRETGDQETQYF. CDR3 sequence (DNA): TGTGCCAGCAGGGAGACAGGGGACCAAGAGACCCAGTACTTC.

The CDR3 DNA sequence: TGCAGTGCTAGATTAGTGGAGGAAAAACTGTTTTTT. Translation: CSARLVEEKLFF. V is TRBV20-1 and J is TRBJ1-4; D not certain. V lost 2 bases and J 8 bases, leaving 9 bases between the germline ends. The CDR3 length is 12 residues. Per germline, CDR1 DFQATT and CDR2 SNEGSKA (reference sequence).

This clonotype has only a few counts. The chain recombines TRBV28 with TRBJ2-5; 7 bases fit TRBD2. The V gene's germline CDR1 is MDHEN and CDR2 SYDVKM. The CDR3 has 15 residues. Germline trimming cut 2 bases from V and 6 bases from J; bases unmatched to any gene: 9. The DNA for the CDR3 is TGTGCCAGCAGTTTAAGAACGGGGGGTAGCCAGACCCAGTACTTC. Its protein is CASSLRTGGSQTQYF. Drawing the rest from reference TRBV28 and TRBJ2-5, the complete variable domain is DVKVTQSSRYLVKRTGEKVFLECVQDMDHENMFWYRQDPGLGLRLIYFSYDVKMKEKGDIPEGYSVSREKKERFSLILESASTNQTSMYLCASSLRTGGSQTQYFGPGTRLLVL.

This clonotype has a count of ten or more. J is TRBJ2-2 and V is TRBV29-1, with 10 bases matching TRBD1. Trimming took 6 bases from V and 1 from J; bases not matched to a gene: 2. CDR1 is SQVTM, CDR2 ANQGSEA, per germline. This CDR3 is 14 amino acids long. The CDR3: CSVGTGVNTGELFF. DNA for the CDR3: TGCAGCGTCGGGACAGGGGTGAACACCGGGGAGCTGTTTTTT.

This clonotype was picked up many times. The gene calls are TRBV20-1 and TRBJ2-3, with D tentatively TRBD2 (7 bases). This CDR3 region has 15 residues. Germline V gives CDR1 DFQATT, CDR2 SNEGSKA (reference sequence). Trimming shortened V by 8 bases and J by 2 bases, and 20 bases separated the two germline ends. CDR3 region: CSPRWGGSPTDTQYF. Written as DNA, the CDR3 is TGCAGTCCCAGGTGGGGGGGCTCACCCACAGATACGCAGTATTTT.

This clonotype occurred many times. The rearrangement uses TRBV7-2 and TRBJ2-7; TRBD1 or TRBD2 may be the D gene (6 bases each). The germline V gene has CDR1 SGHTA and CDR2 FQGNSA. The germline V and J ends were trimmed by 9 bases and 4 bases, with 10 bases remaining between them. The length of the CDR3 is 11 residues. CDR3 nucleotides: TGTGCCAGAACGGGGGCGTACGAGCAGTACTTC. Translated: CARTGAYEQYF.

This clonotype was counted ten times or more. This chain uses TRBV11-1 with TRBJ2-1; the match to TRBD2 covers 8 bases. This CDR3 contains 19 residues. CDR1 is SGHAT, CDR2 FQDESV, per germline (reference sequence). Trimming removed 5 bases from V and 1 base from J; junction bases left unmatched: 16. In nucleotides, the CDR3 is TGTGCCAGCAGCCGTTTAGCGGGACAATCAGGATTTTCCTACAATGAGCAGTTCTTC. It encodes CASSRLAGQSGFSYNEQFF.

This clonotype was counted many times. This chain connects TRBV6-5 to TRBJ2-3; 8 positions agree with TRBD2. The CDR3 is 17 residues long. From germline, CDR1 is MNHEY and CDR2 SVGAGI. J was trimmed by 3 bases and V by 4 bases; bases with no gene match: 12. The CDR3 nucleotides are TGTGCCAGCAGTTTTCTAGCCGAGACTAGCGAAACAGATACGCAGTATTTT. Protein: CASSFLAETSETDTQYF.

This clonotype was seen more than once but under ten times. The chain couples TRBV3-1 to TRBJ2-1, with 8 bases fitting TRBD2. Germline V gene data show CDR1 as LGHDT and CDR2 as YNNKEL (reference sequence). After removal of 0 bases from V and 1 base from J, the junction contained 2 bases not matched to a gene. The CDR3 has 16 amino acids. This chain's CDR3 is CASSQERGRSYNEQFF. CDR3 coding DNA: TGTGCCAGCAGCCAAGAACGCGGGAGGTCCTACAATGAGCAGTTCTTC.

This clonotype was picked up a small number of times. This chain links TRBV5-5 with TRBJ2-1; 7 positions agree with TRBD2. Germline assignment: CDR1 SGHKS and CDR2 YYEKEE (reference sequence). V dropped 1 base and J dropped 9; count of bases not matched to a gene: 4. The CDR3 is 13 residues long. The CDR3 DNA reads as TGTGCCAGCAGCTTGTCAGCGGGACGTGAGCAGTTCTTC. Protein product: CASSLSAGREQFF.

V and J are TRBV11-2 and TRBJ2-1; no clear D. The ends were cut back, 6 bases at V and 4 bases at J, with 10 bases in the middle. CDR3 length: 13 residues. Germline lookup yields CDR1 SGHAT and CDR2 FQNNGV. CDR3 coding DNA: TGTGCCAGCAGGTTGACAAATTACAATGAGCAGTTCTTC. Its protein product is CASRLTNYNEQFF.

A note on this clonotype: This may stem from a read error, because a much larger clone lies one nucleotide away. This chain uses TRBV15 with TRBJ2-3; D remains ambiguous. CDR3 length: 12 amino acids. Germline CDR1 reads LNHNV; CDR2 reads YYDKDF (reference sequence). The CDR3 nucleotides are TGTGTCACCAGGCTAGAAACAGATACGCAGTATTTT. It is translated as CVTRLETDTQYF.

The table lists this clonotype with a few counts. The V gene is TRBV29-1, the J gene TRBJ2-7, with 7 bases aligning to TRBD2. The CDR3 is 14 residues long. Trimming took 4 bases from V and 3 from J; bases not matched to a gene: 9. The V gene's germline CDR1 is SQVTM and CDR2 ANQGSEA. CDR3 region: CSVVLLAEFYEQYF. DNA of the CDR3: TGCAGCGTTGTGCTTCTAGCGGAATTCTACGAGCAGTACTTC.

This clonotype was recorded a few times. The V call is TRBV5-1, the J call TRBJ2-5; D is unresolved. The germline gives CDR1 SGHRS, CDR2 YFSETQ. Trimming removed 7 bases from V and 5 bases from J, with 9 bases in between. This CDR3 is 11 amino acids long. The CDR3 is CASGWMETQYF. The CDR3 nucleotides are TGCGCCAGCGGGTGGATGGAGACCCAGTACTTC.

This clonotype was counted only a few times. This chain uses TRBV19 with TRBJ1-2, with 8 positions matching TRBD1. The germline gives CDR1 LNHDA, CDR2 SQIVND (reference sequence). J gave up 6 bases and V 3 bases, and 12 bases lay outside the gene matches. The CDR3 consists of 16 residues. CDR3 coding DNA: TGTGCCAGTAGTATCGGTTTCCAGGGGGCTGCTAATGGCTACACCTTC. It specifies CASSIGFQGAANGYTF. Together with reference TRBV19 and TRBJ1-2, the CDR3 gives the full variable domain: DGGITQSPKYLFRKEGQNVTLSCEQNLNHDAMYWYRQDPGQGLRLIYYSQIVNDFQKGDIAEGYSVSREKKESFPLTVTSAQKNPTAFYLCASSIGFQGAANGYTFGSGTRLTVV.

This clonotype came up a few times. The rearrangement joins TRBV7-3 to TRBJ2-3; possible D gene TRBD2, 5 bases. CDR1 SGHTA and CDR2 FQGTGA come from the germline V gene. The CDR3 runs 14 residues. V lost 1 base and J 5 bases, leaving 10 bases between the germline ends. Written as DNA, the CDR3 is TGTGCCAGCAGCTTAAATCGGCGGGTAGATACGCAGTATTTT. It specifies CASSLNRRVDTQYF.

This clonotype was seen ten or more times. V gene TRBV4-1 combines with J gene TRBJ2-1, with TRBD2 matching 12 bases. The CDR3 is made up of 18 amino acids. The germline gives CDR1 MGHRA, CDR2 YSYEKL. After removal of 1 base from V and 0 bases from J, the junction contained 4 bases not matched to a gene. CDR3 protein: CASSQGWTSGNSYNEQFF. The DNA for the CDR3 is TGCGCCAGCAGCCAAGGTTGGACTAGCGGGAACTCCTACAATGAGCAGTTCTTC.

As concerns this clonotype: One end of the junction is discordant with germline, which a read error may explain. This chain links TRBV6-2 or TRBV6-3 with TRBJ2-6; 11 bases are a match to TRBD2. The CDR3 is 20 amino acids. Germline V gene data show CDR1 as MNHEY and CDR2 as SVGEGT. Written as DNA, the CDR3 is TGTGCCAGCAAACCACCGGGACTAGCGGCTACTAGCTCTGGGGCCAACGTCCCGACTTTC. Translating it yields CASKPPGLAATSSGANVPTF.

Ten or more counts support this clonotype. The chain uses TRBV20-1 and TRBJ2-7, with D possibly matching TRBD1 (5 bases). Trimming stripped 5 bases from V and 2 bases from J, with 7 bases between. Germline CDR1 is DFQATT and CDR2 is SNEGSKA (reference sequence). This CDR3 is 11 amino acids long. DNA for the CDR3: TGCAGTGCTCCAGGGACCTACGAGCAGTACTTC. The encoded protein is CSAPGTYEQYF.

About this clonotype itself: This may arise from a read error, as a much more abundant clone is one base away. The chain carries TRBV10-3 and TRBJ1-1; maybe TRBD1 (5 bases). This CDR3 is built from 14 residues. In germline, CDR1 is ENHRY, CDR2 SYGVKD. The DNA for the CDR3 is TGTGACATCAGTGGTGGGGGTATAAACACTGAAGCTTTCTTT. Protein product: CDISGGGINTEAFF.

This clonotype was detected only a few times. The CDR3 protein is CASQDYRRGLHEQYF. CDR3 bases: TGTGCCAGCCAGGACTATCGCAGGGGGCTCCACGAGCAGTACTTC. This sequence joins TRBV12-3 or TRBV12-4 and TRBJ2-7; 8 bases line up with TRBD1. After removal of 8 bases from V and 5 bases from J, the junction contained 14 bases not matched to a gene. CDR3 length equals 15 residues.

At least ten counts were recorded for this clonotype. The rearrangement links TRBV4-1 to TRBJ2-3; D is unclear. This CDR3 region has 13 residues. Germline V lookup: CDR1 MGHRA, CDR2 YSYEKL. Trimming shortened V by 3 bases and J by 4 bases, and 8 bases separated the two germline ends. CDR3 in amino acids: CASSQALPDTQYF. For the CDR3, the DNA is TGCGCCAGCAGCCAGGCCCTACCAGATACGCAGTATTTT.

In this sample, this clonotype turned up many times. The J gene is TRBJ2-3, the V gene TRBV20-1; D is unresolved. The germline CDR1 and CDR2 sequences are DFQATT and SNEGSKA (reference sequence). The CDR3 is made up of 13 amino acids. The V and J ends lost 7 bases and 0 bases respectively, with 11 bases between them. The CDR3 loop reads CSVDGRSTDTQYF. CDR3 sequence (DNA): TGCAGTGTGGACGGGCGGAGCACAGATACGCAGTATTTT.

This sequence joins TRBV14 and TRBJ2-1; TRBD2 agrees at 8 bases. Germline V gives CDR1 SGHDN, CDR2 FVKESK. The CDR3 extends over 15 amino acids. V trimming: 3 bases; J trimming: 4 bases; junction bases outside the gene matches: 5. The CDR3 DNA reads TGTGCCAGCAGCCAGTCGAGCGGGAGTTACAATGAGCAGTTCTTC. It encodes CASSQSSGSYNEQFF.